Presented here are 5 T cell receptor beta chains from one specimen sequenced in a study of chemoradiotherapy in HPV16-positive cancers. The repertoire was sequenced with immunoSEQ multiplex PCR; TCRdb's copy has only in-frame clones and lacks some. This table has 30,000 to 35,000 clones, approximately 90% appearing once. The sequencing here drew on blood, taken from a patient who underwent chemoradiotherapy. Every receptor here comes from a human donor with HPV-associated anogenital cancer.

V usage is TRBV6-6 and J usage is TRBJ2-3; D assignment may be TRBD1 or TRBD2 (5 bases each). CDR1 MNHNY and CDR2 SVGAGI come from the germline V gene (reference sequence). V was clipped by 4 bases and J by 4 bases, with 9 bases between them. The CDR3 loop spans 13 amino acids. DNA for the CDR3: TGTGCCAGCAGTTGGCAGGGACCAGATACGCAGTATTTT. This codes for CASSWQGPDTQYF.

V is TRBV30 and J is TRBJ2-1, with 11 bases fitting TRBD1. The CDR3 covers 14 residues. Trimming cost V 3 bases and J 8 bases; bases outside gene matches: 6. Germline lookup yields CDR1 GTSNPN and CDR2 SVGIG (reference sequence). CDR3 region: CAWRRDRGFHEQFF. DNA for the CDR3: TGTGCCTGGAGGCGGGACAGGGGGTTCCATGAGCAGTTCTTC.

The chain employs TRBV11-2 and TRBJ1-4; the D is unclear. The germline V gene has CDR1 SGHAT and CDR2 FQNNGV. V lost 3 bases, J lost 5 bases, and 7 bases lay in between. This CDR3 is 13 amino acids long. In DNA form, the CDR3 reads TGTGCCAGCAGCTTGGGGTTGAATGAAAAACTGTTTTTT. This translates into CASSLGLNEKLFF.

The V gene is TRBV7-8, the J gene TRBJ1-5; no firm D call. Trimming removed 2 bases from V and 6 bases from J, with 11 bases in between. The CDR3 length is 14 residues. Germline V gene sequence: CDR1 SGHVS, CDR2 FQNEAQ. CDR3 amino acids: CASSLSVESQPQHF. The CDR3 coding sequence is TGTGCCAGCAGCTTATCGGTGGAAAGTCAGCCCCAGCATTTT.

The V call is TRBV19, the J call TRBJ2-1, with D perhaps matching TRBD2 (6 bases). The CDR3 length is 12 residues. Trimming cost V 5 bases and J 7 bases, with 9 bases left between them. Germline CDR1 LNHDA, CDR2 SQIVND (reference sequence). CDR3 sequence: CASSLGGNEQFF. The CDR3 region has the DNA TGTGCCAGTAGTCTCGGGGGAAATGAGCAGTTCTTC. The entire variable domain, with the rest obtained from reference TRBV19 and TRBJ2-1, is as follows: DGGITQSPKYLFRKEGQNVTLSCEQNLNHDAMYWYRQDPGQGLRLIYYSQIVNDFQKGDIAEGYSVSREKKESFPLTVTSAQKNPTAFYLCASSLGGNEQFFGPGTRLTVL.